The rows below give T cell receptor beta chains drawn from one sample of a study of blood T cell repertoires in COVID-19. Sequencing was performed with immunoSEQ multiplex PCR; in TCRdb, only in-frame clones are kept and a portion is missing. The sample records around 120,000 clones, 78% being singletons. The sample consisted of peripheral blood. These receptors were obtained from a man aged 65 to 85 with acute or convalescent COVID-19. Both conserved end residues are part of each CDR3. Each record gives: V gene, D gene, clone size, J gene, CDR3 protein. D genes are given only for firm matches. For some rows the clone size is stated as once, few or many, or as a class when expanded; others skip it.

v_call: TRBV15
d_call: TRBD1
clone_size: .
j_call: TRBJ2-5
cdr3_aa: CATSREGDSKETQYF

v_call: TRBV5-1
d_call: TRBD2
clone_size: once
j_call: TRBJ2-1
cdr3_aa: CASSLGGLAIDNEQFF

v_call: TRBV11-2
d_call: TRBD1
clone_size: once
j_call: TRBJ1-2
cdr3_aa: CASSSGTGTHYGYTF

v_call: TRBV19
d_call: .
clone_size: .
j_call: TRBJ1-6
cdr3_aa: CASSPTWSSYNSPLHF

v_call: TRBV6-2/TRBV6-3
d_call: TRBD2
clone_size: .
j_call: TRBJ2-7
cdr3_aa: CASSYPSGAPFRYEQYF

v_call: TRBV5-6
d_call: .
clone_size: .
j_call: TRBJ1-3
cdr3_aa: CASSLGERGGNTIYF

v_call: TRBV7-8
d_call: .
clone_size: once
j_call: TRBJ2-7
cdr3_aa: CASSHGQILSYEQYF

v_call: TRBV4-2
d_call: TRBD2
clone_size: .
j_call: TRBJ2-1
cdr3_aa: CASSQLSGATNNEQFF

v_call: TRBV19
d_call: .
clone_size: .
j_call: TRBJ1-5
cdr3_aa: CASSIENRSGSNQPQHF

v_call: TRBV19
d_call: TRBD1
clone_size: .
j_call: TRBJ1-2
cdr3_aa: CASSIETGVLGPYGYTF

v_call: TRBV5-1
d_call: .
clone_size: .
j_call: TRBJ2-1
cdr3_aa: CASSSWPNEQFF

v_call: TRBV5-6
d_call: .
clone_size: .
j_call: TRBJ1-1
cdr3_aa: CASSLNQAFTEAFF

v_call: TRBV19
d_call: TRBD1
clone_size: once
j_call: TRBJ1-5
cdr3_aa: CASSSDREQPQHF

v_call: TRBV7-2
d_call: .
clone_size: .
j_call: TRBJ1-3
cdr3_aa: CASTRSRVLGNTIYF

v_call: TRBV3-1/TRBV3-2
d_call: TRBD1
clone_size: .
j_call: TRBJ1-6
cdr3_aa: CASSQDTGTGTPLHF

v_call: TRBV19
d_call: .
clone_size: .
j_call: TRBJ2-2
cdr3_aa: CASSSRNTGELFF

v_call: TRBV5-1
d_call: TRBD2
clone_size: .
j_call: TRBJ2-1
cdr3_aa: CASSQNSGGAGEQFF

v_call: TRBV29-1
d_call: .
clone_size: .
j_call: TRBJ1-4
cdr3_aa: CSVDSGGGEKLFF

v_call: TRBV21-1
d_call: .
clone_size: .
j_call: TRBJ1-4
cdr3_aa: CASTTDREDEKLFF

v_call: TRBV19
d_call: .
clone_size: .
j_call: TRBJ1-4
cdr3_aa: CASSPLGTRATNEKLFF

v_call: TRBV7-3
d_call: .
clone_size: .
j_call: TRBJ2-1
cdr3_aa: CASSEEGGGRLYNEQFF

v_call: TRBV2
d_call: TRBD1
clone_size: few
j_call: TRBJ1-3
cdr3_aa: CASGGTEGNTIYF

v_call: TRBV29-1
d_call: TRBD1
clone_size: once
j_call: TRBJ2-5
cdr3_aa: CSVVRTGVQETQYF

v_call: TRBV5-6
d_call: .
clone_size: once
j_call: TRBJ1-3
cdr3_aa: CASSLRAGNTIYF

v_call: TRBV7-6
d_call: .
clone_size: .
j_call: TRBJ2-7
cdr3_aa: CASSPGGGDEQYF

v_call: TRBV2
d_call: .
clone_size: .
j_call: TRBJ1-5
cdr3_aa: CASSEIRVGLLSNQPQHF

v_call: TRBV11-3
d_call: TRBD1
clone_size: .
j_call: TRBJ2-1
cdr3_aa: CASSLARTGGDEQFF

v_call: TRBV7-2
d_call: TRBD2
clone_size: .
j_call: TRBJ2-3
cdr3_aa: CASNPARGGHADTQYF

v_call: TRBV7-9
d_call: .
clone_size: .
j_call: TRBJ1-2
cdr3_aa: CASSLATAYGYTF

v_call: TRBV28
d_call: .
clone_size: .
j_call: TRBJ2-3
cdr3_aa: CASSFFAGATQYF

v_call: TRBV5-1
d_call: TRBD1
clone_size: .
j_call: TRBJ1-4
cdr3_aa: CASSLLGQGFREKLFF

v_call: TRBV5-6
d_call: .
clone_size: .
j_call: TRBJ2-2
cdr3_aa: CASSLMSGSGELFF

v_call: TRBV6-1
d_call: TRBD2
clone_size: .
j_call: TRBJ2-5
cdr3_aa: CASSEGLAGMVTQYF

v_call: TRBV6-5
d_call: TRBD2
clone_size: .
j_call: TRBJ2-1
cdr3_aa: CASAASGGASEQFF

v_call: TRBV6-1
d_call: .
clone_size: .
j_call: TRBJ1-2
cdr3_aa: CASSEALGPNYGYTF

v_call: TRBV5-1
d_call: .
clone_size: .
j_call: TRBJ1-6
cdr3_aa: CASSLEDTYSPLHF

v_call: TRBV14
d_call: .
clone_size: .
j_call: TRBJ2-4
cdr3_aa: CASSQASAKNIQYF

v_call: TRBV19
d_call: TRBD1
clone_size: .
j_call: TRBJ1-5
cdr3_aa: CASSIGQGASQPQHF

v_call: TRBV27
d_call: TRBD1
clone_size: once
j_call: TRBJ1-2
cdr3_aa: CASSGQGGFGGYTF

v_call: TRBV7-2
d_call: TRBD1
clone_size: .
j_call: TRBJ1-2
cdr3_aa: CASSLGQGNDYGYTF

v_call: TRBV7-2
d_call: TRBD2
clone_size: .
j_call: TRBJ2-3
cdr3_aa: CASSSRTSGVDTQYF

v_call: TRBV5-1
d_call: .
clone_size: once
j_call: TRBJ1-1
cdr3_aa: CASSLSTGNTEAFF

v_call: TRBV19
d_call: .
clone_size: .
j_call: TRBJ2-7
cdr3_aa: CASSKPTATGYEQYF

v_call: TRBV19
d_call: .
clone_size: .
j_call: TRBJ2-7
cdr3_aa: CASGTAGEQYF

v_call: TRBV6-1
d_call: .
clone_size: .
j_call: TRBJ2-3
cdr3_aa: CASSEQGTLRDTQYF

v_call: TRBV30
d_call: TRBD1
clone_size: few
j_call: TRBJ2-7
cdr3_aa: CAWAPDRGSEQYF

v_call: TRBV7-9
d_call: .
clone_size: .
j_call: TRBJ1-2
cdr3_aa: CASSSKTGANYGYTF

v_call: TRBV2
d_call: .
clone_size: once
j_call: TRBJ2-1
cdr3_aa: CASSEGGTLYNEQFF

v_call: TRBV6-6
d_call: TRBD1
clone_size: .
j_call: TRBJ2-2
cdr3_aa: CASSPWGTGQGYFGELFF

v_call: TRBV30
d_call: .
clone_size: few
j_call: TRBJ1-1
cdr3_aa: CAWSSWGGLNTEAFF

v_call: TRBV11-1
d_call: .
clone_size: .
j_call: TRBJ2-5
cdr3_aa: CASSLGGGYKETQYF

v_call: TRBV14
d_call: TRBD1
clone_size: once
j_call: TRBJ2-5
cdr3_aa: CASSQDRGLETQYF

v_call: TRBV15
d_call: TRBD1
clone_size: many
j_call: TRBJ1-6
cdr3_aa: CATSKPPRTGRSPLHF

v_call: TRBV2
d_call: .
clone_size: .
j_call: TRBJ1-6
cdr3_aa: CASSLQGYNSPLHF

v_call: TRBV6-2/TRBV6-3
d_call: .
clone_size: .
j_call: TRBJ1-4
cdr3_aa: CASSFQGREKLFF

v_call: TRBV5-1
d_call: .
clone_size: .
j_call: TRBJ1-4
cdr3_aa: CASSLRQNNEKLFF

v_call: TRBV5-4
d_call: .
clone_size: .
j_call: TRBJ1-6
cdr3_aa: CASSRFGGDSPLHF